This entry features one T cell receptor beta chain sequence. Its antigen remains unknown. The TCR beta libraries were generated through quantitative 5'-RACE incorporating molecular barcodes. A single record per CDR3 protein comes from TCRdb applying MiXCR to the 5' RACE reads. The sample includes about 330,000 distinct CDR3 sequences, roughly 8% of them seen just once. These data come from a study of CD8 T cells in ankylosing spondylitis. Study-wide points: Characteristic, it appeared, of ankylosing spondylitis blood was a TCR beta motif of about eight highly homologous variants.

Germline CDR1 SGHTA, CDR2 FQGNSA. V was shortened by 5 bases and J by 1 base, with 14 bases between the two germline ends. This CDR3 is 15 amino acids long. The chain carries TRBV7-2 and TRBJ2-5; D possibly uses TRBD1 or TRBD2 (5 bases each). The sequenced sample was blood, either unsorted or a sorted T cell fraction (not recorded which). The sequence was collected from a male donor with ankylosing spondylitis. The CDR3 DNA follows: TGTGCCAGCAGCCCCCCCGGGACGCCCCAAGAGACCCAGTACTTC. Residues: CASSPPGTPQETQYF. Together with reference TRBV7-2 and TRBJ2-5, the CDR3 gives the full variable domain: GAGVSQSPSNKVTEKGKDVELRCDPISGHTALYWYRQSLGQGLEFLIYFQGNSAPDKSGLPSDRFSAERTGGSVSTLTIQRTQQEDSAVYLCASSPPGTPQETQYFGPGTRLLVL.